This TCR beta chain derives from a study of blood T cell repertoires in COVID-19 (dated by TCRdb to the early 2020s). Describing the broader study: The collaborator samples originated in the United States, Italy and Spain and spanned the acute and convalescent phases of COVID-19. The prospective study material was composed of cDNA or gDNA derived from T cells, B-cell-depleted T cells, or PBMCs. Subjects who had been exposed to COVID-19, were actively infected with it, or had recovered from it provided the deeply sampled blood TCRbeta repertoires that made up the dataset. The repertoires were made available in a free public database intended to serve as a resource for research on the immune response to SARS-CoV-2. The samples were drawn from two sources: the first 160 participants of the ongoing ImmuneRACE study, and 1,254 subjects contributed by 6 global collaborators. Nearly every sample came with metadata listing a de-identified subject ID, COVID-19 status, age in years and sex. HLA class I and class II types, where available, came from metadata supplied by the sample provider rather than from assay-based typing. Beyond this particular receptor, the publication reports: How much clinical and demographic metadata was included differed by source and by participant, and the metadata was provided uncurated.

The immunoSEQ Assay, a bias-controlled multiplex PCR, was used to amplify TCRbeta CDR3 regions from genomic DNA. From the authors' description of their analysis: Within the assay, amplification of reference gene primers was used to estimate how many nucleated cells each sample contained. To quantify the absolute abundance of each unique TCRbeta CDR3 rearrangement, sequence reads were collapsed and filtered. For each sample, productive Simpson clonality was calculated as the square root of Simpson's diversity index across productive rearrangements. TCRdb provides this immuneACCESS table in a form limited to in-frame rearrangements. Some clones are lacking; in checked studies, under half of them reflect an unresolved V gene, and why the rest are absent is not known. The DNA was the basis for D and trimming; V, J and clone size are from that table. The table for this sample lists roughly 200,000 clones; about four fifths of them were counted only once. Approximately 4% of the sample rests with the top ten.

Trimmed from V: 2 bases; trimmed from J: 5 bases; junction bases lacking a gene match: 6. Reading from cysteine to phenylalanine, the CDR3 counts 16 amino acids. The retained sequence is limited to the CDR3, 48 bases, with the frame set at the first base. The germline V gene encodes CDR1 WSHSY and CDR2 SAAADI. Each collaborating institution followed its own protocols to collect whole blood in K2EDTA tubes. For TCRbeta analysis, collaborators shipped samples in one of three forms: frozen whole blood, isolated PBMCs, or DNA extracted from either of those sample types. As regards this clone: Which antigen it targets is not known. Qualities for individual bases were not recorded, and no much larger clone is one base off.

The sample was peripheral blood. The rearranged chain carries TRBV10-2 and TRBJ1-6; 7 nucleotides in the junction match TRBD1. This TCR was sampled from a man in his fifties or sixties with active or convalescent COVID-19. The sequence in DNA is TGCGCCAGCAGTGAGACAGGGGTGGTTGATAATTCACCCCTCCACTTT. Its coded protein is CASSETGVVDNSPLHF.